The 8 T cell receptor beta chains below all came from one sample that was sequenced in a study of cytomegalovirus exposure and HLA in healthy donors. In the PCR, 60 Vbeta and 13 Jbeta primers were used. Profiled with immunoSEQ multiplex PCR; TCRdb holds only in-frame clones, not every one. The profile shows some 180,000 clones, around three quarters of them singletons. Sequences were obtained from PBMCs. The receptors shown here come from a woman in her twenties or thirties in good health and CMV-seronegative.

The chain is built from TRBV4-2 and TRBJ1-5, with D unclear. The CDR3 has 17 residues. The germline V gene encodes CDR1 LGHNA and CDR2 YNFKEQ. V lost 0 bases, J lost 3 bases, and 15 bases lay in between. DNA of the CDR3: TGTGCCAGCAGCCAAGAGGGCACCAAACCTTACAATCAGCCCCAGCATTTT. Encoded protein: CASSQEGTKPYNQPQHF.

V gene TRBV30 combines with J gene TRBJ1-5; D gene ambiguous. The CDR3 is 13 amino acids. The germline V and J ends were trimmed by 0 bases and 5 bases, with 8 bases remaining between them. CDR1 is GTSNPN, CDR2 SVGIG, per germline (reference sequence). This CDR3 reads CAWSVRSDQPQHF. The CDR3 bases are TGTGCCTGGAGTGTACGTTCAGATCAGCCCCAGCATTTT.

This chain connects TRBV6-1 to TRBJ1-1; D remains ambiguous. The CDR3 runs to 11 residues. The ends were cut back, 10 bases at V and 1 base at J, with 7 bases in the middle. CDR1 is MNHNS and CDR2 is SASEGT in the germline V gene. CDR3 region: CATSENTEAFF. CDR3 DNA: TGTGCCACCTCAGAGAACACTGAAGCTTTCTTT.

Written as DNA, the CDR3 is TGTGCCAGTAGTATTCGTGGGGGGGAAGCTTTCTTT. Its protein is CASSIRGGEAFF. The chain is built from TRBV19 and TRBJ1-1; D might be TRBD1 (5 bases). Trimming left V 3 bases short and J 8 bases short, with 10 bases between. The CDR3 covers 12 residues. Germline V gives CDR1 LNHDA, CDR2 SQIVND (reference sequence).

The V gene is TRBV30, the J gene TRBJ2-5, with D possibly matching TRBD1 (6 bases). V lost 2 bases, J lost 5 bases, and 12 bases lay in between. Germline CDR1 reads GTSNPN; CDR2 reads SVGIG (reference sequence). This CDR3 has 13 residues. CDR3 sequence: CAWSSGQMETQYF. DNA of the CDR3: TGTGCCTGGAGTTCAGGACAGATGGAGACCCAGTACTTC.

This clone was counted a few times. The rearrangement uses TRBV29-1 and TRBJ1-6, with 8 nucleotides matching TRBD1. Germline V gives CDR1 SQVTM, CDR2 ANQGSEA. The CDR3 has 14 residues. The trim removed 4 bases at V and 6 bases at J, leaving 5 bases unmatched. The CDR3 loop reads CSVASTGVNSPLHF. The CDR3 nucleotides are TGCAGCGTTGCTTCGACAGGGGTTAATTCACCCCTCCACTTT. The whole variable domain, filled in from reference TRBV29-1 and TRBJ1-6, reads SAVISQKPSRDICQRGTSLTIQCQVDSQVTMMFWYRQQPGQSLTLIATANQGSEATYESGFVIDKFPISRPNLTFSTLTVSNMSPEDSSIYLCSVASTGVNSPLHFGNGTRLTVT.

V is TRBV5-4 and J is TRBJ2-2; tentatively, D is TRBD2 (6 bases). V dropped 1 base and J dropped 1 base, with 8 bases sitting between them. The CDR3 has 15 residues. Germline CDR1 is SGHNT and CDR2 is YYREEE (reference sequence). Written as DNA, the CDR3 is TGTGCCAGCAGCTTGCCGGGGGTGAACACCGGGGAGCTGTTTTTT. Translation gives CASSLPGVNTGELFF.

The rearrangement uses TRBV13 and TRBJ1-2; 10 bases align to TRBD1. The CDR3 loop spans 15 amino acids. Germline CDR1 PRHDT, CDR2 FYEKMQ (reference sequence). With 3 bases clipped from V and 7 bases from J, the junction kept 8 bases outside the gene matches. CDR3 in DNA: TGTGCCAGCAGCTTCCTGACAGGGGGCGTAGGTGGCTACACCTTC. It is translated as CASSFLTGGVGGYTF.